The entry that follows covers one TCR beta chain sequence. The data were produced by immunoSEQ multiplex PCR, yet TCRdb's version contains in-frame clones alone and is incomplete. The sample has around 100,000 clones; about 88% are singletons. This record comes from a study of control samples from healthy donors and cancer patients. This CDR3 has 16 amino acids. V was shortened by 0 bases and J by 2 bases, with 11 bases between the two germline ends. Per germline, CDR1 SEHNR and CDR2 FQNEAQ (reference sequence). The sequencing sample was made of blood. J is TRBJ2-1 and V is TRBV7-9; a weak D match, TRBD2 (6 bases). This TCR was sampled from a woman aged 45 to 65 in good health. The CDR3 nucleotides read TGTGCCAGCAGCTTAGCTTTGGGACTGACCTACAATGAGCAGTTCTTC. It yields the protein CASSLALGLTYNEQFF.